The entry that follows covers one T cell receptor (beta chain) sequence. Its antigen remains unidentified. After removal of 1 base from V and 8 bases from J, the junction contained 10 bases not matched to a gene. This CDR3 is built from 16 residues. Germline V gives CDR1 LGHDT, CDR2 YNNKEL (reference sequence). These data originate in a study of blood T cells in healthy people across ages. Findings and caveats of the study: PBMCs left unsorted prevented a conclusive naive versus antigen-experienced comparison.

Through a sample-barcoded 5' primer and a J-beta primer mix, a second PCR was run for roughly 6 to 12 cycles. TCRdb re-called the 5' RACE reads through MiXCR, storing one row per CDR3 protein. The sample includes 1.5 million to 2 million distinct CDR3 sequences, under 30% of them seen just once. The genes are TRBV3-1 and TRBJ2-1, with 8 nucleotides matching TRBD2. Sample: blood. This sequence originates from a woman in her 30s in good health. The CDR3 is CASSQGYTSGRHEQFF. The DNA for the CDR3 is TGTGCCAGCAGCCAAGGGTACACTAGCGGACGCCATGAGCAGTTCTTC.